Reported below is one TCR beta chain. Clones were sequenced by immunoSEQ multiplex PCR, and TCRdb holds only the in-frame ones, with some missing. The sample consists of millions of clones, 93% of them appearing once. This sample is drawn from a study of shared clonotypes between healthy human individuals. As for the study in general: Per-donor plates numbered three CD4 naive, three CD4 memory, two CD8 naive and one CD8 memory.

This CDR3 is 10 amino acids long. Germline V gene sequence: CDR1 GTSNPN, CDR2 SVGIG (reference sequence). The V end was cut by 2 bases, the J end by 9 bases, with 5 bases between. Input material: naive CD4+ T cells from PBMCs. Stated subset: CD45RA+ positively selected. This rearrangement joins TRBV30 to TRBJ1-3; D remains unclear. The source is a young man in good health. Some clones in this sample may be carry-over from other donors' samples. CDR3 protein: CAWSSATIYF. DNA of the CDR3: TGTGCCTGGAGTAGCGCCACCATATATTTT.